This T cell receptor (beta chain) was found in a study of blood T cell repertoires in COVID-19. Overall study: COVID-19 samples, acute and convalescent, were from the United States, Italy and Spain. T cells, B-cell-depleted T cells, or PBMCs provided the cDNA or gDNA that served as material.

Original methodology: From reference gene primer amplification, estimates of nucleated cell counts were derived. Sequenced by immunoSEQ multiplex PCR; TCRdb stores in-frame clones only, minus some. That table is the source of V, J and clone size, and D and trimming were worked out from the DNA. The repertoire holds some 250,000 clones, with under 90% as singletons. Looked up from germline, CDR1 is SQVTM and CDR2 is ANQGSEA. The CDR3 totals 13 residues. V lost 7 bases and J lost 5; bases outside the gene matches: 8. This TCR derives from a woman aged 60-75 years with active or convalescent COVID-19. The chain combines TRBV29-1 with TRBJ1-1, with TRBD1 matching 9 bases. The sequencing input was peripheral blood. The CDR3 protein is CSGSGQGNTEAFF. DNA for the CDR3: TGCAGCGGTTCGGGACAGGGAAATACTGAAGCTTTCTTT.